Following are 2 T cell receptor beta chains from one sample sequenced in a study of graft-versus-host responses after intestinal transplantation. The protocol was immunoSEQ multiplex PCR, while the TCRdb copy is restricted to in-frame clones and leaves out a portion. Of tens of thousands of clones listed, just over 90% were seen once; the top ten hold 1.5% to 2.5%. For these TCRs, the target antigens are not known. The material sequenced was unstimulated CD8+ T cells sorted from spleen or lymph node cells, taken before intestinal transplant. The receptors come from a human donor who received an intestinal transplant.

The CDR3 is CASSTGALEQFF. The CDR3 bases are TGTGCCAGCTCGACAGGGGCCCTTGAGCAGTTCTTC. The J gene is TRBJ2-1, the V gene TRBV7-9, with 8 bases lining up with TRBD1. CDR1 is SEHNR and CDR2 is FQNEAQ in the germline V gene (reference sequence). The CDR3 is made up of 12 amino acids. V was pared by 8 bases and J by 9 bases, with 6 bases of the junction left unmatched.

The chain couples TRBV27 to TRBJ2-7, with 9 bases identical to TRBD1. Germline V gives CDR1 MNHEY, CDR2 SMNVEV (reference sequence). Germline trimming cut 5 bases from V and 6 bases from J; bases unmatched to any gene: 5. The CDR3 extends over 13 amino acids. The DNA for the CDR3 is TGTGCCAGCAGTCCTAGACAGGGGGGCGAGCAGTACTTC. It codes for CASSPRQGGEQYF.